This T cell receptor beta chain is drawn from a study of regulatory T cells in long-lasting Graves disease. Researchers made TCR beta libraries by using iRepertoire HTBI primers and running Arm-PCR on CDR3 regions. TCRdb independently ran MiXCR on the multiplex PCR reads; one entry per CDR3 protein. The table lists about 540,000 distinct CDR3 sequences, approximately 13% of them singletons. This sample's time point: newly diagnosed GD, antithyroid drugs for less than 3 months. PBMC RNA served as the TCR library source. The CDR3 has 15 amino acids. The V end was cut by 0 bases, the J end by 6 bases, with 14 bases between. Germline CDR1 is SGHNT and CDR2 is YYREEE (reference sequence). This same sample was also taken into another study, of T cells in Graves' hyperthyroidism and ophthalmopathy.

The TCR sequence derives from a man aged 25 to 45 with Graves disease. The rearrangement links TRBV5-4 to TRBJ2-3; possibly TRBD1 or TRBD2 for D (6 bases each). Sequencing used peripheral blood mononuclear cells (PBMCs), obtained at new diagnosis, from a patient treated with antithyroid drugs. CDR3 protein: CASSLDPGAVDTQYF. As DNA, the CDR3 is TGTGCCAGCAGCTTGGATCCGGGGGCGGTGGATACGCAGTATTTT.